Following are 3 T cell receptor beta chains from one sample sequenced in a study of Tregs in tolerant kidney transplant recipients (dated by TCRdb to the late 2010s). The time point label corresponds to: blood sample drawn before combined kidney and bone marrow transplant. Library prep was done by the immunoSEQ multiplex PCR assay. What TCRdb holds here is the immuneACCESS table cut down to in-frame rearrangements. Part of the clones is not present; checked against another copy, under half of the missing clones reflect an unresolved V gene, and the others are unexplained. Recorded for this sample are 70,000 to 95,000 clones; approximately 89% of them occurred a single time. The top ten hold about 0.34% of the sample. This specimen was Tregs from blood, taken before the transplant. These receptors were obtained from a human donor who received a combined kidney and bone marrow transplant.

This chain connects TRBV7-2 to TRBJ1-3; D may be TRBD1 (6 bases). Trimming shortened V by 4 bases and J by 4 bases, and 17 bases separated the two germline ends. The germline gives CDR1 SGHTA, CDR2 FQGNSA. This CDR3 has 16 residues. Here the CDR3 reads CASSSYGTYNGNTIYF. DNA of the CDR3: TGTGCCAGCAGCTCCTACGGGACATATAACGGAAACACCATATATTTT.

The rearrangement links TRBV12-5 to TRBJ2-5; D gene uncertain. Looked up from germline, CDR1 is LGHNT and CDR2 is FRNRAP. CDR3 size: 12 residues. V was shortened by 1 base and J by 2 bases, with 2 bases between the two germline ends. The CDR3 loop is CASGLEQETQYF. The CDR3 nucleotides are TGTGCTAGTGGTTTGGAACAAGAGACCCAGTACTTC.

This chain connects TRBV10-3 to TRBJ1-2; D perhaps matches TRBD1 (5 bases). Germline CDR1 is ENHRY and CDR2 is SYGVKD. The CDR3 consists of 13 residues. V lost 7 bases, J lost 2 bases, and 11 bases lay in between. DNA of the CDR3: TGTGCCATCAACCCGGGGCCGAACTATGGCTACACCTTC. This codes for CAINPGPNYGYTF.